What follows are 18 T cell receptor beta chains derived from one specimen sequenced in a study of identifying expanded T cells in peripheral blood. The assay was immunoSEQ multiplex PCR, and TCRdb's table has in-frame clones only and misses some. The table records 75,000 to 95,000 clones, approximately 90% of them present only once. Sequenced material: blood. These receptors all stem from a person between 18 and 75 years old in good health.

This chain connects TRBV19 to TRBJ1-2, with D maybe TRBD1 (6 bases). V was trimmed by 8 bases and J by 8 bases, leaving 24 bases between them. In germline, CDR1 is LNHDA, CDR2 SQIVND (reference sequence). The CDR3 has 15 amino acids. CDR3 DNA sequence: TGTGCCAGTCAGAGGACAGTTACCTATCTAAAGGGCTACACCTTC. Translation: CASQRTVTYLKGYTF.

J is TRBJ1-6 and V is TRBV6-6; possibly TRBD1 for D (6 bases). Trimming removed 5 bases at V and 2 bases at J, with 13 bases between. This CDR3 spans 16 amino acids. Per germline, CDR1 MNHNY and CDR2 SVGAGI (reference sequence). CDR3 DNA: TGTGCCAGCAGTCCCTCGGGGGCCCCCTATAATTCACCCCTCCACTTT. This gives the protein CASSPSGAPYNSPLHF.

The chain combines TRBV7-9 with TRBJ2-5; the match to TRBD1 covers 8 bases. Germline V CDR1 and CDR2: SEHNR, FQNEAQ (reference sequence). V trimming: 6 bases; J trimming: 4 bases; junction bases outside the gene matches: 7. This CDR3 contains 14 residues. Here the CDR3 reads CASRETGVGETQYF. The DNA for the CDR3 is TGTGCCAGCAGGGAGACAGGGGTTGGAGAGACCCAGTACTTC.

V usage is TRBV7-9 and J usage is TRBJ2-3; D unresolved. Germline V gene lookup returns CDR1 SEHNR and CDR2 FQNEAQ (reference sequence). The ends were cut back, 7 bases at V and 4 bases at J, with 15 bases in the middle. The CDR3 extends over 14 amino acids. CDR3 amino acids: CASISDEGSDTQYF. For the CDR3, the DNA is TGTGCCAGCATCTCCGACGAAGGGTCAGATACGCAGTATTTT.

The chain links TRBV11-2 to TRBJ1-1; D is uncertain. The germline gives CDR1 SGHAT, CDR2 FQNNGV. V lost 3 bases, J lost 7 bases, and 9 bases lay in between. The CDR3 length is 12 residues. This chain's CDR3 is CASSFLRGEAFF. The CDR3 DNA is TGTGCCAGCAGCTTTCTCCGGGGTGAAGCTTTCTTT.

The V gene is TRBV9, the J gene TRBJ1-1; TRBD1 matches 9 bases. Germline values: CDR1 SGDLS, CDR2 YYNGEE. The junction had 8 bases not matched to a gene; V was cut back by 4 bases and J by 1 base. This CDR3 is built from 16 residues. CDR3 sequence reads: CASSPWGTGQNTEAFF. The CDR3 DNA follows: TGTGCCAGCAGCCCCTGGGGGACAGGGCAGAACACTGAAGCTTTCTTT.

The V call is TRBV19, the J call TRBJ1-5; the D gene is possibly TRBD1 (5 bases). Germline V lookup: CDR1 LNHDA, CDR2 SQIVND (reference sequence). The CDR3 has 15 residues. V lost 3 bases to trimming and J lost 2 bases, with 11 bases between them. The CDR3 reads CASSIKQGGNQPQHF. The CDR3 DNA sequence: TGTGCCAGTAGTATCAAGCAGGGAGGCAATCAGCCCCAGCATTTT.

This clone was picked up a small number of times. The rearrangement joins TRBV7-3 to TRBJ2-3; 8 bases are shared with TRBD2. From germline, CDR1 is SGHTA and CDR2 FQGTGA. The J segment lost 1 base and the V segment lost 1 base, leaving 1 base of the junction unmatched. The CDR3 totals 15 residues. CDR3 region: CASSLSGRRTDTQYF. The CDR3 nucleotides are TGTGCCAGCAGCTTAAGCGGGAGGCGCACAGATACGCAGTATTTT. The variable domain in full, with the rest retrieved from reference TRBV7-3 and TRBJ2-3, is GAGVSQTPSNKVTEKGKYVELRCDPISGHTALYWYRQSLGQGPEFLIYFQGTGAADDSGLPNDRFFAVRPEGSVSTLKIQRTERGDSAVYLCASSLSGRRTDTQYFGPGTRLTVL.

The chain recombines TRBV7-6 with TRBJ1-1, with a tentative D call TRBD1 (5 bases). This CDR3 is 12 amino acids long. V lost 5 bases to trimming and J lost 6 bases, with 10 bases between them. Germline CDR1 SGHVS, CDR2 FNYEAQ. DNA for the CDR3: TGTGCCAGCAGCGCGAGGGGATCTGAAGCTTTCTTT. It encodes CASSARGSEAFF.

The gene calls are TRBV7-7 and TRBJ2-3; 7 nucleotides agree with TRBD2. The CDR3 is 16 residues long. With V trimmed by 3 bases and J by 3 bases, 9 bases remained unmatched. Looked up from germline, CDR1 is SSHAT and CDR2 is FNYEAQ (reference sequence). The CDR3: CASSFGTGGRTDTQYF. CDR3 nucleotides: TGTGCCAGCAGCTTTGGCACGGGAGGACGGACAGATACGCAGTATTTT.

The chain employs TRBV5-1 and TRBJ2-1, with D tentatively TRBD2 (6 bases). The CDR3 sequence is 15 residues long. The germline gives CDR1 SGHRS, CDR2 YFSETQ. Trimming pared 0 bases from V and 2 bases from J, leaving 9 bases between. The DNA for the CDR3 is TGCGCCAGCAGCTTGGATAGCGGAACCTACAATGAGCAGTTCTTC. Translating gives CASSLDSGTYNEQFF.

V is TRBV18 and J is TRBJ2-7; D perhaps matches TRBD2 (5 bases). The CDR3 contains 14 residues. The germline V and J ends were trimmed by 0 bases and 3 bases, with 9 bases remaining between them. Germline values: CDR1 KGHSH, CDR2 LQKENI. Here the CDR3 reads CASSPPPGNYEQYF. CDR3 nucleotides: TGTGCCAGCTCACCACCGCCGGGAAACTACGAGCAGTACTTC.

This clone appeared once. V gene TRBV5-8 combines with J gene TRBJ2-3, with 7 bases lining up with TRBD1. This CDR3 comprises 13 residues. Trimming cost V 5 bases and J 3 bases; bases outside gene matches: 3. Germline loops: CDR1 SGHTS, CDR2 YDEGEE. The CDR3 nucleotides are TGTGCCAGCAGAAGGACAGGAACAGATACGCAGTATTTT. Protein sequence: CASRRTGTDTQYF.

The chain carries TRBV4-3 and TRBJ2-1; D is uncertain. The ends were cut back, 0 bases at V and 4 bases at J, with 4 bases in the middle. The CDR3 is 13 residues long. The germline CDR1 and CDR2 sequences are LGHNA and YSLEER. The CDR3 spells CASSQERYNEQFF. CDR3 nucleotide sequence: TGCGCCAGCAGCCAAGAGAGGTACAATGAGCAGTTCTTC.

The chain is built from TRBV19 and TRBJ1-5, with 7 bases fitting TRBD1. CDR3 length equals 17 residues. CDR1 LNHDA and CDR2 SQIVND come from the germline V gene (reference sequence). J lost 6 bases, V lost 9 bases, and 20 bases had no gene match. The DNA of the CDR3 is TGTGCCAGCCGAGGGGGCTATAGGTCAGAGAGGACTCAGCCCCAGCATTTT. It is translated as CASRGGYRSERTQPQHF.

The rearrangement uses TRBV12-5 and TRBJ1-1; D unclear. The CDR3 contains 11 residues. The V end lost 6 bases, the J end lost 6 bases, and 8 bases lay between the germline ends. Germline CDR1 LGHNT, CDR2 FRNRAP. This CDR3 is CASGESPEAFF. CDR3 DNA sequence: TGTGCTAGTGGCGAGAGTCCTGAAGCTTTCTTT.

In DNA form, the CDR3 reads TGTGCCAGCAGTTACCCCGGGACAGGGGCGAAGGAGCAGTACTTC. Its translation: CASSYPGTGAKEQYF. The rearrangement uses TRBV6-5 and TRBJ2-7; 10 bases agree with TRBD1. Trimming took 2 bases from V and 7 from J; bases not matched to a gene: 8. Germline V CDR1 and CDR2: MNHEY, SVGAGI. CDR3 length: 15 amino acids.

This chain connects TRBV7-9 to TRBJ2-1, with TRBD1 identical over 9 bases. The CDR3 loop spans 15 amino acids. V was pared by 11 bases and J by 5 bases, with 13 bases of the junction left unmatched. CDR1 is SEHNR and CDR2 is FQNEAQ in the germline V gene (reference sequence). The CDR3 is CALEVGQGVDNEQFF. The CDR3 coding sequence is TGTGCCTTGGAGGTGGGACAGGGAGTAGACAATGAGCAGTTCTTC. The full variable domain, its missing parts supplied by reference TRBV7-9 and TRBJ2-1, is DTGVSQNPRHKITKRGQNVTFRCDPISEHNRLYWYRQTLGQGPEFLTYFQNEAQLEKSRLLSDRFSAERPKGSFSTLEIQRTEQGDSAMYLCALEVGQGVDNEQFFGPGTRLTVL.